This T cell receptor (beta chain) was identified in a study of cytomegalovirus exposure and HLA in healthy donors. Study-wide findings and caveats: Accurate predictions that matched the HLA-A and HLA-B alleles of most subjects were reportedly made from TCR beta sequences. Later on, an analysis tied roughly 17,000 TCR beta sequences to HLA alleles at 0.05 false discovery rate.

The CDR3 extends over 14 amino acids. With 4 bases removed from V and 1 base from J, the gap between germline ends came to 11 bases. Germline V gene data show CDR1 as SGHRS and CDR2 as YFSETQ. 13 Jbeta primers and 60 Vbeta primers were used for the PCR. Assay used: immunoSEQ multiplex PCR; TCRdb lists only in-frame clones, some missing. The repertoire has roughly 100,000 clones, over 80% of them found once; the top ten carry approximately 6.9%. Remarks on this clone: Its antigen remains unknown.

The rearrangement uses TRBV5-1 and TRBJ1-1, with D tentatively TRBD1 (5 bases). Input material: PBMCs. The TCR was taken from a man aged 30 to 45 in good health and CMV-seropositive. The CDR3 loop reads CASSPGLENTEAFF. CDR3 DNA: TGCGCCAGCAGCCCAGGGCTAGAGAACACTGAAGCTTTCTTT.